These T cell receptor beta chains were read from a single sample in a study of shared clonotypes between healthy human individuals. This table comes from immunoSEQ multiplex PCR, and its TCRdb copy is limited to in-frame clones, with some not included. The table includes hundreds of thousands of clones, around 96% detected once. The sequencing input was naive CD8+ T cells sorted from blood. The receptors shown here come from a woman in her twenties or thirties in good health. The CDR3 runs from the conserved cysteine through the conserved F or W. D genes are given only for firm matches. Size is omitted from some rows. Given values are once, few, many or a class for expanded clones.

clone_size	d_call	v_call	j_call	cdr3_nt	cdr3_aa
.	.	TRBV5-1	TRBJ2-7	TGCGCCAGCAGTAGCGGCTACGAGCAGTACTTC	CASSSGYEQYF
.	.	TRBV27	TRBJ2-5	TGTGCCAGCAGTTTTCCGGGAGAAGAGACCCAGTACTTC	CASSFPGEETQYF
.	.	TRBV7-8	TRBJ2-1	TGTGCCAGCAGCTTAGCGCAAAGGGGATCCTACAATGAGCAGTTCTTC	CASSLAQRGSYNEQFF
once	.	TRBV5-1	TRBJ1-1	TGCGCCAGCAGCCCTCGAAGGGGTCAAGTCACTGAAGCTTTCTTT	CASSPRRGQVTEAFF
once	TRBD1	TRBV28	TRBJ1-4	TGTGCCAGCAGGCAATACAGGGGAGGGTACAATGAAAAACTGTTTTTT	CASRQYRGGYNEKLFF
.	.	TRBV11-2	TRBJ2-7	TGTGCCAGTCGGGCCGACTTAGGCGGAATTTACGAGCAGTACTTC	CASRADLGGIYEQYF
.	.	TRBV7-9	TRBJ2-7	TGTGCCAGCAGCAACCGGGACTCAGGCAGCGGATTAGAAAACGAGCAGTACTTC	CASSNRDSGSGLENEQYF
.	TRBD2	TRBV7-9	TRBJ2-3	TGTGCCAGCAGGGGACTAGCGGGAGGTACTAGCACAGATACGCAGTATTTT	CASRGLAGGTSTDTQYF
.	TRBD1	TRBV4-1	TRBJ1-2	TGCGCCAGCAGCCAGCAGGGGGATGGGGATTATGGCTACACCTTC	CASSQQGDGDYGYTF
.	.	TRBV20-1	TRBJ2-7	TGCAGTGCTAGTGCTCTCTACGAGCAGTACTTC	CSASALYEQYF
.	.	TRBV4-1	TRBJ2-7	TGCGCCAGCAGCCAAGCATACAACTCCTACGAGCAGTACTTC	CASSQAYNSYEQYF
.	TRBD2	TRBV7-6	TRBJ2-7	TGTGCCAGCAGCTTAGGGGAGGGTTCCTACGAGCAGTACTTC	CASSLGEGSYEQYF
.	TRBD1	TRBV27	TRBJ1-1	TGTGCCAGCAGTCAACTACAGGGGGCTGGGGCTTTCTTT	CASSQLQGAGAFF
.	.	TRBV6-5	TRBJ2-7	TGTGCCAGCGCCCTCGGTAGCGGCTACGAGCAGTACTTC	CASALGSGYEQYF
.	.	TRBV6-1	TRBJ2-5	TGTGCCAGCAGTGACTCACAGGGTCTACCCTCGGCCCAGTACTTC	CASSDSQGLPSAQYF
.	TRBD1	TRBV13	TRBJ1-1	TGTGCCAGCAGCTTAGGCCCCGGGACAGGGAGAACTGAAGCTTTCTTT	CASSLGPGTGRTEAFF
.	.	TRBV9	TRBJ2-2	TGTGCCAGCAGCGTGGACACCGGGGAGCTGTTTTTT	CASSVDTGELFF
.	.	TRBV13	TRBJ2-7	TGTGCCAGCAGCTCCGAGGACGAGCAGTACTTC	CASSSEDEQYF
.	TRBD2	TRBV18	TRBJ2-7	TGTGCCAGCTCACCAGGGGCGGGAGGAACCTACGAGCAGTACTTC	CASSPGAGGTYEQYF
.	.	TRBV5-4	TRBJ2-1	TGTGCCAGCAGCGTTATGGGTAGAGTTGGGAATGAGCAGTTCTTC	CASSVMGRVGNEQFF
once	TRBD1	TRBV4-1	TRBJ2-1	TGCGCCAGCAGCCAGGAAGATACACCGGGACAGAAGAACAATGAGCAGTTCTTC	CASSQEDTPGQKNNEQFF
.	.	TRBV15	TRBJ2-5	TGTGCCACCAGCAGAGTGGACGTGTACCAAGAGACCCAGTACTTC	CATSRVDVYQETQYF
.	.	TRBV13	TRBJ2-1	TGTGCCAGCAGCCCGCCGACAGGTTCGAATGAGCAGTTCTTC	CASSPPTGSNEQFF
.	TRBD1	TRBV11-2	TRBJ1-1	TGTGCCAGCAGCTTAGTACAGGGGGGTGAAGCTTTCTTT	CASSLVQGGEAFF
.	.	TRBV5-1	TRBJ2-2	TGCGCCAGCAGGAGAGTATCTGAGCTGTTTTTT	CASRRVSELFF
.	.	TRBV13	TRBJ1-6	TGTGCCACCCTACCGAGGGGCTCCTATAATTCACCCCTCCACTTT	CATLPRGSYNSPLHF
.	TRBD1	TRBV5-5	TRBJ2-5	TGTGCCAGCAGCTTGGAGACAGGGCATGAGACCCAGTACTTC	CASSLETGHETQYF
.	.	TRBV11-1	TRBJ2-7	TGTGCCAGCAGCGATGGGGAGCAGTACTTC	CASSDGEQYF
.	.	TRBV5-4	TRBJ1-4	TGTGCCAGCAGCTTGGACGGTTCTAATGAAAAACTGTTTTTT	CASSLDGSNEKLFF
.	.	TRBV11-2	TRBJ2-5	TGTGCCAGCAGCTTAGGTGTCCAGGTGGCGACCCAAGAGACCCAGTACTTC	CASSLGVQVATQETQYF
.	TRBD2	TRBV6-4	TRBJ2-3	TGTGCCAGCAGCGAAGCGGGGTATAGCACAGATACGCAGTATTTT	CASSEAGYSTDTQYF
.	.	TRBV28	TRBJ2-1	TGTGCCAGCAGCTATAGCCCAGGGTTATCCTACAATGAGCAGTTCTTC	CASSYSPGLSYNEQFF
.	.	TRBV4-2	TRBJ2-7	TGTGCCAGCAGCCCGAAAAAGGGACATACAGGGATTAGGCTATCCTACGAGCAGTACTTC	CASSPKKGHTGIRLSYEQYF
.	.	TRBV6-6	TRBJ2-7	TGTGCCAGCAGTTACGACTTCCGATACGAGCAGTACTTC	CASSYDFRYEQYF
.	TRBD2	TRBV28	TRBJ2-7	TGTGCCAGCAGTAGGACTAGCGGGAGTTCCGAGCAGTACTTC	CASSRTSGSSEQYF
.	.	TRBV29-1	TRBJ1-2	TGCAGCGCAATTGAGGGGGTTAACTATGGCTACACCTTC	CSAIEGVNYGYTF
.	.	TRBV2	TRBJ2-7	TGTGCCAGCGGATTCTACTACGAGCAGTACTTC	CASGFYYEQYF
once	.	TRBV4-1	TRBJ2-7	TGCGCCAGCAGCCAACGTTCCCGGGATATCTTCTACGAGCAGTACTTC	CASSQRSRDIFYEQYF
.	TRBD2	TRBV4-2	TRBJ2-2	TGTGCCAGCAGCCGCGAACTAGCGGGACTAAACACCGGGGAGCTGTTTTTT	CASSRELAGLNTGELFF
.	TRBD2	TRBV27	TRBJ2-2	TGTGCCAGCAGTCCCCGACTAGCGGGAGGGAGGGAGCTGTTTTTT	CASSPRLAGGRELFF
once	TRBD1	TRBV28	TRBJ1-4	TGTGCCAGCAGTTCGGACAGGGAGGGCGAAAAACTGTTTTTT	CASSSDREGEKLFF
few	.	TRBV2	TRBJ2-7	TGTGCCAGTAGAGAACGGGGACCATCCTACGAGCAGTACTTC	CASRERGPSYEQYF